This T cell receptor (beta chain) was found in a study of memory CD4+ T cells and cytomegalovirus serostatus. Study-level findings and limits: About 40% of the roughly 160 known CMV-associated TCRbeta sequences appeared in CD4+ memory. Median bootstrapped AUC for CMV status was approximately 0.96 originally, less than 0.93 US-trained.

This clone was seen once. Its antigen remains unknown. Single viable CD3+CD4+CD8-CD45RO+ cells were sorted as the memory CD4+ T cells. The CDR3 covers 15 residues. Germline loops: CDR1 SGHDT, CDR2 YYEEEE. The V gene end was trimmed by 4 bases and the J gene end by 6 bases; junction bases not matched to a gene: 8. Authors' methods: After removing out-of-frame reads, 2,204,828 distinct TCRbeta sequences remained. Profiled with immunoSEQ multiplex PCR; TCRdb holds only in-frame clones, not every one. V, J and clone size derive from that table, while D and trimming were established from the DNA sequence. This table holds 45,000 to 50,000 clones, under 80% found once.

The chain employs TRBV5-6 and TRBJ1-4; 8 positions agree with TRBD1. The TCR was taken from an adult in good health and CMV-seronegative. The sample comprised memory CD4+ T cells from blood. DNA of the CDR3: TGTGCCAGCAGCGCGCTTGGACAGGGTGATGAAAAACTGTTTTTT. Amino acid sequence: CASSALGQGDEKLFF.